The 18 T cell receptor beta chains below were found in one sample sequenced in a study of T cell changes during pregnancy in multiple sclerosis. Produced via immunoSEQ multiplex PCR; TCRdb's table is partial and in-frame only. The sample has tens of thousands of clones; around 94% are singletons. This sample comprised peripheral blood, obtained before pregnancy. All receptors derive from a female donor with multiple sclerosis, enrolled in a pregnancy study.

The table lists this clone with a count of one. The chain has TRBV7-6 and TRBJ1-2; tentatively, D is TRBD1 (5 bases). Between the trimmed V and J ends, which lost 1 base and 3 bases, there was a span of 12 bases. Germline V gene sequence: CDR1 SGHVS, CDR2 FNYEAQ. This CDR3 has 15 residues. The CDR3 region is CASSLGSGPDYGYTF. The CDR3 DNA reads TGTGCCAGCAGCTTAGGTTCAGGGCCCGACTATGGCTACACCTTC.

The V and J genes are TRBV2 and TRBJ2-2, with TRBD1 matching 7 bases. Per germline, CDR1 SNHLY and CDR2 FYNNEI. V lost 6 bases and J lost 5; bases outside the gene matches: 3. The length of the CDR3 is 13 residues. The CDR3 DNA reads as TGTGCCAGCAGGGGGACAGAGACCGGGGAGCTGTTTTTT. Translated, it gives CASRGTETGELFF. Full variable domain (remainder filled in from reference TRBV2 and TRBJ2-2): EPEVTQTPSHQVTQMGQEVILRCVPISNHLYFYWYRQILGQKVEFLVSFYNNEISEKSEIFDDQFSVERPDGSNFTLKIRSTKLEDSAMYFCASRGTETGELFFGEGSRLTVL.

The chain employs TRBV5-8 and TRBJ2-1; D is uncertain. This CDR3 region has 14 residues. Germline V gene sequence: CDR1 SGHTS, CDR2 YDEGEE. Trimming stripped 0 bases from V and 4 bases from J, with 8 bases between. CDR3 in DNA: TGTGCCAGCAGCTTGGCCGAGGTTTACAATGAGCAGTTCTTC. Its protein product is CASSLAEVYNEQFF.

The rearrangement uses TRBV7-3 and TRBJ2-3; 8 bases map to TRBD2. Germline CDR1 SGHTA, CDR2 FQGTGA. The CDR3 consists of 12 residues. With 5 bases clipped from V and 9 bases from J, the junction kept 4 bases outside the gene matches. This chain's CDR3 is CASSPGGGTQYF. In DNA, the CDR3 is TGTGCCAGCAGCCCGGGAGGGGGGACGCAGTATTTT.

The CDR3 coding sequence is TGTGCCAGCCTCTCTTACGGGAGCTCTGGGGCCAACGTCCTGACTTTC. Translated: CASLSYGSSGANVLTF. The gene calls are TRBV21-1 and TRBJ2-6; no DNA check was done on the table's D call, TRBD2. TRBV21-1 is noted as a pseudogene. The CDR3 is 16 residues long.

This chain links TRBV2 with TRBJ1-6; D gene unclear. The ends were cut back, 8 bases at V and 0 bases at J, with 11 bases in the middle. The CDR3 spans 15 residues. Germline CDR1 SNHLY, CDR2 FYNNEI. DNA for the CDR3: TGTGCCAGCGGACTACGGAGCTCCTATAATTCACCCCTCCACTTT. This encodes CASGLRSSYNSPLHF.

J is TRBJ2-2 and V is TRBV5-5; TRBD2 matches 14 bases. V was clipped by 4 bases and J by 6 bases; unmatched bases: 2. The CDR3 has 15 residues. Germline lookup yields CDR1 SGHKS and CDR2 YYEKEE (reference sequence). The CDR3 DNA is TGTGCCAGCAGCCCGGGACTAGCGGGGGCCGGGGAGCTGTTTTTT. Amino acid sequence: CASSPGLAGAGELFF.

This chain links TRBV28 with TRBJ2-5, with 7 bases lining up with TRBD1. The germline gives CDR1 MDHEN, CDR2 SYDVKM. This CDR3 spans 13 amino acids. V lost 5 bases to trimming and J lost 5 bases; unmatched junction nucleotides: 5. The CDR3 sequence: CASSTGVRETQYF. The CDR3 nucleotides read TGTGCCAGCAGTACAGGGGTTAGGGAGACCCAGTACTTC. The full variable domain, its missing parts supplied by reference TRBV28 and TRBJ2-5, is DVKVTQSSRYLVKRTGEKVFLECVQDMDHENMFWYRQDPGLGLRLIYFSYDVKMKEKGDIPEGYSVSREKKERFSLILESASTNQTSMYLCASSTGVRETQYFGPGTRLLVL.

This chain links TRBV2 with TRBJ2-2; 8 positions match TRBD2. In germline, CDR1 is SNHLY, CDR2 FYNNEI. This CDR3 region has 18 residues. V was pared by 2 bases and J by 0 bases, with 8 bases of the junction left unmatched. The CDR3 coding sequence is TGTGCCAGCAGTGAAAAGGCTAGCGGGTTGGCGAACACCGGGGAGCTGTTTTTT. It encodes CASSEKASGLANTGELFF.

This rearrangement joins TRBV7-6 to TRBJ2-7, with 8 positions matching TRBD2. Trimming cost V 4 bases and J 5 bases; bases outside gene matches: 13. The CDR3 runs 16 residues. Germline V gives CDR1 SGHVS, CDR2 FNYEAQ. The CDR3 coding sequence is TGTGCCAGCAGCTCCCTCCCCAGCGGGAGTCCCGACGAGCAGTACTTC. Protein: CASSSLPSGSPDEQYF.

The chain recombines TRBV29-1 with TRBJ2-2, with D maybe TRBD2 (6 bases). The CDR3 runs 13 residues. V was shortened by 6 bases and J by 5 bases, with 13 bases between the two germline ends. From germline, CDR1 is SQVTM and CDR2 ANQGSEA. The CDR3 is CSVGLGGTGELFF. The CDR3 DNA sequence: TGCAGCGTGGGCCTTGGAGGGACCGGGGAGCTGTTTTTT.

The chain links TRBV28 to TRBJ2-5, with D unresolved. Germline V lookup: CDR1 MDHEN, CDR2 SYDVKM. The CDR3 consists of 15 residues. The V and J ends lost 6 bases and 4 bases respectively, with 18 bases between them. The CDR3: CASSPGPQYLETQYF. For the CDR3, the DNA is TGTGCCAGCAGCCCAGGCCCACAGTACCTAGAGACCCAGTACTTC. The entire variable domain, with the rest obtained from reference TRBV28 and TRBJ2-5, is as follows: DVKVTQSSRYLVKRTGEKVFLECVQDMDHENMFWYRQDPGLGLRLIYFSYDVKMKEKGDIPEGYSVSREKKERFSLILESASTNQTSMYLCASSPGPQYLETQYFGPGTRLLVL.

The chain employs TRBV19 and TRBJ1-4; 7 positions match TRBD1. The CDR3 contains 16 residues. Germline V CDR1 and CDR2: LNHDA, SQIVND (reference sequence). With V trimmed by 5 bases and J by 4 bases, 10 bases remained unmatched. The CDR3 sequence: CASSLTGQVLNEKLFF. CDR3 sequence (DNA): TGTGCCAGTAGTCTCACTGGACAGGTACTTAATGAAAAACTGTTTTTT. Full variable domain (rest looked up from reference TRBV19 and TRBJ1-4): DGGITQSPKYLFRKEGQNVTLSCEQNLNHDAMYWYRQDPGQGLRLIYYSQIVNDFQKGDIAEGYSVSREKKESFPLTVTSAQKNPTAFYLCASSLTGQVLNEKLFFGSGTQLSVL.

The CDR3 region is CARRQDGYTF. In DNA, the CDR3 is TGTGCCAGAAGACAGGATGGCTACACCTTC. The V call is TRBV7-6, the J call TRBJ1-2; tentatively, D is TRBD1 (6 bases). Trimming stripped 9 bases from V and 6 bases from J, with 8 bases between. Germline V CDR1 and CDR2: SGHVS, FNYEAQ. CDR3 size: 10 residues.

The rearrangement links TRBV11-3 to TRBJ2-1; 7 bases are a match to TRBD2. V was clipped by 5 bases and J by 5 bases; unmatched bases: 15. Germline lookup yields CDR1 SGHNT and CDR2 YENEEA. The CDR3 length is 17 residues. DNA of the CDR3: TGTGCCAGCAGCCTCCGGACTAGGAGGAGTAGCCACAATGAGCAGTTCTTC. This codes for CASSLRTRRSSHNEQFF.

The chain couples TRBV18 to TRBJ1-1; possibly TRBD1 for D (5 bases). Deletions cut 4 bases from V and 5 bases from J, with 11 bases between. The CDR3 covers 13 residues. Germline V CDR1 and CDR2: KGHSH, LQKENI. CDR3 loop: CASSRGEGTEAFF. In DNA form, the CDR3 reads TGTGCCAGCTCACGGGGGGAAGGGACTGAAGCTTTCTTT.

V usage is TRBV7-2 and J usage is TRBJ2-1; D gene ambiguous. The V end lost 2 bases, the J end lost 9 bases, and 14 bases lay between the germline ends. The CDR3 length is 14 residues. Germline CDR1 is SGHTA and CDR2 is FQGNSA. CDR3 coding DNA: TGTGCCAGCAGCTTATTGTCAAAACTCGGTGAGCAGTTCTTC. This translates into CASSLLSKLGEQFF.

The V call is TRBV6-4, the J call TRBJ2-1; 9 bases are a match to TRBD2. The trim removed 5 bases at V and 2 bases at J, leaving 4 bases unmatched. CDR1 and CDR2 from the germline V gene are MRHNA and SNTAGT. This CDR3 has 15 amino acids. CDR3 in amino acids: CASSLAGEAYNEQFF. CDR3 bases: TGTGCCAGCAGTTTAGCGGGAGAAGCCTACAATGAGCAGTTCTTC.